This TCR beta chain is from a study of T cell responses to AZD1222 COVID-19 vaccine (TCRdb year 2021). For context, the study as a whole: Because spike-specific TCR depth and breadth did not differ between the two schedules, AZD1222 recipients who got a second dose at roughly 4 weeks were pooled with those who got a second dose at roughly 12 weeks. TCR sequencing was performed for 230 to 250 trial participants, of whom roughly 200 were given two doses of AZD1222 and around 25 were given two doses of MenACWY control vaccine. Trial participants were enrolled by age into subgroups of 18-55, 56-69 and 70-plus years, and about 150, 27 and 61 TCR-sequenced participants, respectively, were included in these subgroups. Study-wide findings and limitations: Spike-specific TCR breadth and depth rose significantly after two AZD1222 doses compared with day 0 and with MenACWY recipients. Epitopes outside the regions mutated in the B.1.351 and B.1.1.7 variants were reportedly recognized by nearly half of the unique spike-specific TCRs. Most participants were white British and females outnumbered males, and the authors suggested that clonal diversity may have been underestimated. Because no day 14 peak-response samples were available, repertoires were characterized only after the peak T cell response. Conclusions about previously exposed vaccinees are limited, since just six AZD1222 recipients were seropositive for SARS-CoV-2 at baseline. The 56-69-year group was small, and its depth increase did not reach significance, likely because of low power. The vaccine-associated CD4 TCRs covered the entire spike protein, and the dominant responses fell in regions 160-218 and 743-854.

The CDR3 regions of human TCRbeta chains were analyzed by immunosequencing. Per the authors' processing: TCRs in the repertoires were compared against a reference library of SARS-CoV-2-specific TCRs that had been generated with the MIRA antigen-specificity platform. Breadth meant the fraction of unique TCRs that were SARS-CoV-2-associated, whereas depth meant the fraction of total T cells that were SARS-CoV-2-associated. Using the MIRA data, each spike-specific TCR was assigned both to the spike region to which the TCR was reactive and to a CD4 or CD8 class. Log10-transformed breadth and depth values were compared by one-way ANOVA with Sidak's multiple comparisons tests. In its TCRdb copy, this immuneACCESS table keeps in-frame sequences only and misses some clones. Where compared with another copy, unresolved V genes explain less than half of these, and the others have no known cause. From that table come the V and J calls and clone size; the DNA was used to work out D and trimming. For this sample there are around 180,000 clones; around 93% appear just once. Together, the top ten hold about 9.2% of the sample.

Worth noting for this clone: The specificity of this receptor is unknown. The record has no base qualities; no much larger clone is one base away.

Trimming removed 4 bases from V and 3 bases from J, leaving 7 bases between the germline ends. CDR1 SGHVS and CDR2 FQNEAQ were looked up in the germline V gene. Counted from cysteine to phenylalanine, this CDR3 has 13 amino acids. Of the read, only the CDR3 DNA is kept; its 39 bases are in frame from base 1. Explained via the paper, the time point label denotes: baseline before first vaccination. The vaccinee samples were drawn from two UK trials, COV001 and COV002, one of which was a single-blind randomized controlled phase 2/3 trial testing AZD1222 (ChAdOx1 nCoV-19) in healthy adults. For TCRbeta chain sequencing, PBMC samples from trial participants were taken at day 0 and at day 28 after the second dose.

The V gene is TRBV7-8 and the J gene is TRBJ1-3, with the D segment identity uncertain. Sequences were derived from peripheral blood, sampled on day 0 of AZD1222 vaccination. The receptor was isolated from an adult in good health. CDR3 reads: CASSSMVGNTIYF. The DNA sequence is given as TGTGCCAGCAGCTCGATGGTTGGAAACACCATATATTTT.